These 32 T cell receptor beta chains were all obtained from the same sample, sequenced in a study of post-analysis software for immune sequencing data. Study outcomes and limitations: Patients had higher frequencies than controls of about five TRBV segments, including TRBV5-6, TRBV5-1 and TRBV20-1.

cDNA libraries of TCR beta carried unique molecular identifiers. Using its own MiXCR run on the PCR reads, TCRdb lists one record per CDR3 protein. This table has roughly 670,000 distinct CDR3 sequences, approximately 59% appearing once. These TCRs' antigens remain unknown. The sample comprised blood. All receptors derive from a girl aged 2 to 9 with multiple sclerosis.

The chain uses TRBV20-1 and TRBJ2-3, with no clear D. Germline V lookup: CDR1 DFQATT, CDR2 SNEGSKA (reference sequence). The CDR3 sequence is 11 residues long. Trimming removed 0 bases at V and 2 bases at J, with 0 bases between. The CDR3 here is CSARDTDTQYF. The CDR3 DNA reads as TGCAGTGCTAGAGACACAGATACGCAGTATTTT.

This chain uses TRBV12-3 or TRBV12-4 with TRBJ2-5; a weak D match, TRBD2 (5 bases). This CDR3 has 16 amino acids. Trimming shortened V by 5 bases and J by 3 bases, and 19 bases separated the two germline ends. The CDR3 DNA follows: TGTGCCAGCAGTCCGGGCCGGAGGACGGATAAAGAGACCCAGTACTTC. Protein product: CASSPGRRTDKETQYF.

The chain combines TRBV6-5 with TRBJ2-1; perhaps TRBD2 as D (5 bases). CDR3 length: 15 amino acids. Germline V lookup: CDR1 MNHEY, CDR2 SVGAGI. Trimming left V 4 bases short and J 4 bases short, with 14 bases between. CDR3 DNA sequence: TGTGCCAGCAGTTCCCTTGGGTCGGGGTACAATGAGCAGTTCTTC. This encodes CASSSLGSGYNEQFF.

The chain is built from TRBV29-1 and TRBJ2-1, with TRBD1 matching over 10 bases. The germline V gene has CDR1 SQVTM and CDR2 ANQGSEA. Germline trimming cut 6 bases from V and 4 bases from J; bases unmatched to any gene: 6. This CDR3 has 14 amino acids. For the CDR3, the DNA is TGCAGCGTGCCGGGACAGGGGATATACAATGAGCAGTTCTTC. Translated: CSVPGQGIYNEQFF.

This clonotype came up a few times. This rearrangement joins TRBV10-3 to TRBJ2-1; 10 nucleotides agree with TRBD2. V shed 6 bases, J shed 4 bases, and the junction held 9 bases outside the gene matches. Germline V gives CDR1 ENHRY, CDR2 SYGVKD. The CDR3 length is 16 residues. The CDR3 DNA sequence: TGTGCCATCAGCGGAGCGGGGGGGCCGAGTTACAATGAGCAGTTCTTC. It yields the protein CAISGAGGPSYNEQFF.

The V and J genes are TRBV7-2 and TRBJ1-2; 7 bases align to TRBD1. Trimming at V came to 2 bases and at J to 8 bases, leaving 14 bases not matched to a gene. Germline V gene lookup returns CDR1 SGHTA and CDR2 FQGNSA. This CDR3 region has 16 residues. CDR3 sequence reads: CASSLRGGGQVAGYTF. Here the CDR3 DNA reads TGTGCCAGCAGCTTAAGGGGAGGTGGACAGGTCGCCGGCTACACCTTC.

V usage is TRBV5-1 and J usage is TRBJ2-1, with 9 nucleotides matching TRBD2. This CDR3 contains 21 residues. The V gene's germline CDR1 is SGHRS and CDR2 YFSETQ. After removal of 4 bases from V and 9 bases from J, the junction contained 29 bases not matched to a gene. The CDR3 loop reads CASSGNLVVSGLQRGAVEQFF. The CDR3 nucleotides are TGCGCCAGCAGCGGGAACCTCGTAGTGTCAGGACTCCAGCGGGGGGCTGTTGAGCAGTTCTTC.

The chain employs TRBV12-5 and TRBJ2-1, with D tentatively TRBD1 (6 bases). This CDR3 contains 12 residues. Trimming removed 4 bases at V and 13 bases at J, with 14 bases between. Germline V gene sequence: CDR1 LGHNT, CDR2 FRNRAP. CDR3 amino acids: CASGSRQVIQFF. For the CDR3, the DNA is TGTGCTAGTGGTTCACGACAGGTTATTCAGTTCTTC.

The rearrangement links TRBV5-5 to TRBJ2-7; 7 nucleotides agree with TRBD1. V lost 4 bases, J lost 2 bases, and 15 bases stayed unmatched. The CDR3 length is 17 residues. Germline V gives CDR1 SGHKS, CDR2 YYEKEE (reference sequence). CDR3 bases: TGTGCCAGCAGCCCCTTCACGACAGGGATAGGAACCTACGAGCAGTACTTC. It yields the protein CASSPFTTGIGTYEQYF.

The genes are TRBV11-3 and TRBJ2-2; D gene uncertain. V shed 5 bases and J shed 2 bases, with 9 bases lying between them. The CDR3 runs to 14 residues. CDR1 and CDR2 from the germline V gene are SGHNT and YENEEA. For the CDR3, the DNA is TGTGCCAGCAGCCCTAGACCCAACACCGGGGAGCTGTTTTTT. Protein sequence: CASSPRPNTGELFF.

This clonotype showed up just once. The V call is TRBV4-3, the J call TRBJ2-6; tentative D call: TRBD1 (7 bases). The CDR3 sequence is 16 residues long. Per germline, CDR1 LGHNA and CDR2 YSLEER. Trimming left V 4 bases short and J 12 bases short, with 22 bases between. CDR3 coding DNA: TGCGCCAGCAGCCTATCCAGGGGGGCTGGGACCAGCGTCCTGACTTTC. Its translation: CASSLSRGAGTSVLTF.

V and J are TRBV6-2 or TRBV6-3 and TRBJ2-5; TRBD2 matches at 11 bases. The CDR3 extends over 17 amino acids. CDR1 and CDR2 from the germline V gene are MNHEY and SVGEGT. Losses at the gene ends were 2 bases for V and 1 base for J; bases not matched to a gene: 6. The CDR3 DNA is TGTGCCAGCAGTTACGGGACTAGCGGCCTGCCCCAAGAGACCCAGTACTTC. Translating it yields CASSYGTSGLPQETQYF.

This rearrangement joins TRBV27 to TRBJ1-2; no definite D call. Trimming left V 2 bases short and J 4 bases short, with 20 bases between. In germline, CDR1 is MNHEY, CDR2 SMNVEV (reference sequence). This CDR3 has 17 amino acids. This chain's CDR3 is CASSLRVHRSNFYGYTF. CDR3 coding DNA: TGTGCCAGCAGTTTAAGGGTACACCGGTCGAATTTCTATGGCTACACCTTC.

This clonotype has a single count. CDR3: CASSKPAPTSGDSYNEQFF. CDR3 DNA sequence: TGTGCCAGCAGCAAACCGGCACCGACTAGCGGCGACTCCTACAATGAGCAGTTCTTC. The V call is TRBV21-1, the J call TRBJ2-1; the table's TRBD2 call for D was not verified on the DNA. TRBV21-1 is annotated as a pseudogene. There are 19 residues in the CDR3.

This chain links TRBV10-3 with TRBJ2-3, with a weak D call TRBD1 (7 bases). The CDR3 spans 13 residues. Trimming took 6 bases from V and 4 from J, leaving 11 bases between them. Germline V gene sequence: CDR1 ENHRY, CDR2 SYGVKD. CDR3 in amino acids: CAISTGEADTQYF. CDR3 coding DNA: TGTGCCATCAGCACAGGGGAGGCAGATACGCAGTATTTT.

The rearrangement links TRBV11-2 to TRBJ1-5, with 8 bases aligning to TRBD1. V was pared by 4 bases and J by 3 bases, with 8 bases of the junction left unmatched. CDR1 SGHAT and CDR2 FQNNGV come from the germline V gene. This CDR3 has 16 residues. The CDR3 sequence is CASSSTGDSVNQPQHF. CDR3 in DNA: TGTGCCAGCAGCTCGACAGGGGACTCCGTCAATCAGCCCCAGCATTTT.

This clonotype was seen only once. This sequence joins TRBV30 and TRBJ2-1, with D unclear. CDR1 and CDR2 from the germline V gene are GTSNPN and SVGIG (reference sequence). The CDR3 extends over 12 amino acids. The V gene lost 1 base and the J gene lost 8 bases, with 9 bases spanning the gap. CDR3 coding DNA: TGTGCCTGGAGTGCTCCCCTGCATGAGCAGTTCTTC. It yields the protein CAWSAPLHEQFF. Full variable domain (remainder filled in from reference TRBV30 and TRBJ2-1): SQTIHQWPATLVQPVGSPLSLECTVEGTSNPNLYWYRQAAGRGLQLLFYSVGIGQISSEVPQNLSASRPQDRQFILSSKKLLLSDSGFYLCAWSAPLHEQFFGPGTRLTVL.

This sequence joins TRBV5-1 and TRBJ2-1, with 8 bases fitting TRBD2. V was pared by 3 bases and J by 0 bases, with 2 bases of the junction left unmatched. Germline-derived CDR1 and CDR2 are SGHRS and YFSETQ. The CDR3 consists of 15 residues. As DNA, the CDR3 is TGCGCCAGCAGCTCGCGGGGGGCCTCCTACAATGAGCAGTTCTTC. This codes for CASSSRGASYNEQFF.

The rearrangement joins TRBV6-5 to TRBJ1-5; D remains unclear. Germline CDR1 MNHEY, CDR2 SVGAGI. This CDR3 contains 15 residues. V was clipped by 2 bases and J by 4 bases, with 12 bases between them. CDR3 DNA: TGTGCCAGCAGTTACCAGGAGCAGGAGAATCAGCCCCAGCATTTT. Translating gives CASSYQEQENQPQHF.

V gene TRBV4-3 combines with J gene TRBJ2-1, with TRBD2 as a possible D gene (7 bases). Between the trimmed V and J ends, which lost 3 bases and 11 bases, there was a span of 23 bases. Germline V CDR1 and CDR2: LGHNA, YSLEER. This CDR3 spans 16 amino acids. CDR3 coding DNA: TGCGCCAGCAGCCAGAAGGGGGGGGACCCCGGTGAAAAGCAGTTCTTC. Amino acid sequence: CASSQKGGDPGEKQFF.

The chain employs TRBV9 and TRBJ2-7, with no clear D. The CDR3 loop spans 16 amino acids. Deletions cut 4 bases from V and 1 base from J, with 18 bases between. The germline V gene encodes CDR1 SGDLS and CDR2 YYNGEE. CDR3 protein: CASSPPHYRLSYEQYF. The CDR3, as DNA: TGTGCCAGCAGCCCCCCTCACTATCGTCTATCCTACGAGCAGTACTTC.

This clonotype was seen once. An end of the junction differs from the germline gene, which may be a read error. This chain joins TRBV12-3 or TRBV12-4 and TRBJ2-3; no definite D call. This CDR3 has 13 residues. CDR3 sequence reads: CASRLGRTDTQYF. The CDR3 nucleotides read TGTGCCAGCAGGTTAGGAAGAACAGATACGCAGTATTTT.

In this sample, this clonotype turned up once. One end of the junction varies from germline; a read error may be responsible. V and J are TRBV6-6 and TRBJ2-7; 9 bases fit TRBD1. CDR3 length equals 15 residues. Germline values: CDR1 MNHNY, CDR2 SVGAGI (reference sequence). The CDR3 protein is CASSNSGTGSDEQYF. For the CDR3, the DNA is TGTGCCAGCAGTAACTCCGGGACAGGGAGCGACGAGCAGTACTTC.

The chain employs TRBV12-3 or TRBV12-4 and TRBJ2-2; 12 bases fit TRBD2. This CDR3 comprises 18 residues. After removal of 0 bases from V and 6 bases from J, the junction contained 8 bases not matched to a gene. CDR3 in amino acids: CASSLALAGGPVAGELFF. CDR3 DNA sequence: TGTGCCAGCAGTTTAGCTCTAGCGGGAGGGCCAGTGGCCGGGGAGCTGTTTTTT.

The V gene is TRBV25-1, the J gene TRBJ1-2, with no clear D. V shed 4 bases and J shed 4 bases, with 13 bases lying between them. This CDR3 is built from 14 residues. Germline loops: CDR1 MGHDK, CDR2 SYGVNS. The CDR3 loop is CASSVKSKPYGYTF. CDR3 bases: TGTGCCAGCAGTGTGAAAAGTAAACCCTATGGCTACACCTTC.

The chain recombines TRBV7-9 with TRBJ2-7; TRBD1 is a possible D gene (7 bases). CDR1 and CDR2 (germline): SEHNR, FQNEAQ (reference sequence). The CDR3 runs 17 residues. Trimming removed 3 bases at V and 0 bases at J, with 18 bases between. The CDR3 nucleotides read TGTGCCAGCAGCTTTGCGCAGGGGGGCCCTCTCTCCTACGAGCAGTACTTC. Translated, it gives CASSFAQGGPLSYEQYF.

The J gene is TRBJ2-1, the V gene TRBV6-4; tentative D call: TRBD1 (5 bases). Trimming pared 8 bases from V and 1 base from J, leaving 15 bases between. The CDR3 totals 15 residues. Germline loops: CDR1 MRHNA, CDR2 SNTAGT. CDR3 loop: CASFPCRESYNEQFF. The DNA for the CDR3 is TGTGCCAGCTTCCCGTGCAGGGAATCCTACAATGAGCAGTTCTTC.

The chain uses TRBV13 and TRBJ2-3; TRBD2 agrees at 13 bases. The germline CDR1 and CDR2 sequences are PRHDT and FYEKMQ (reference sequence). The CDR3 spans 14 residues. Trimming cost V 4 bases and J 14 bases; bases outside gene matches: 9. CDR3 residues: CASSSGLAGRKGYF. The CDR3 DNA is TGTGCCAGCAGCTCGGGACTAGCGGGGAGAAAAGGGTATTTT. Full variable domain (rest looked up from reference TRBV13 and TRBJ2-3): AAGVIQSPRHLIKEKRETATLKCYPIPRHDTVYWYQQGPGQDPQFLISFYEKMQSDKGSIPDRFSAQQFSDYHSELNMSSLELGDSALYFCASSSGLAGRKGYFGPGTRLTVL.

The chain links TRBV20-1 to TRBJ1-2; D remains ambiguous. Between the trimmed V and J ends, which lost 3 bases and 3 bases, there was a span of 11 bases. Germline loops: CDR1 DFQATT, CDR2 SNEGSKA (reference sequence). CDR3 length: 13 residues. CDR3 DNA sequence: TGCAGTGCTAGGGGTGGAGCTGACTATGGCTACACCTTC. It encodes CSARGGADYGYTF.

The genes are TRBV6-6 and TRBJ2-7; D assignment may be TRBD1 or TRBD2 (5 bases each). V was trimmed by 6 bases and J by 3 bases, leaving 15 bases between them. The CDR3 length is 14 residues. The germline V gene encodes CDR1 MNHNY and CDR2 SVGAGI (reference sequence). CDR3 residues: CASRPSGTDYEQYF. In DNA form, the CDR3 reads TGTGCCAGCAGGCCGTCTGGGACGGACTACGAGCAGTACTTC.

The chain has TRBV6-5 and TRBJ2-5, with a possible D match to TRBD2 (6 bases). Looked up from germline, CDR1 is MNHEY and CDR2 is SVGAGI. V lost 10 bases and J lost 5, with 8 bases in between. The CDR3 runs to 10 residues. The CDR3 protein is CATGRETQYF. The DNA for the CDR3 is TGTGCCACAGGGAGGGAGACCCAGTACTTC.

CDR3 sequence: CASSDSGQSSYNEQFF. The CDR3 DNA follows: TGTGCCAGCAGTGACTCGGGGCAGAGCTCCTACAATGAGCAGTTCTTC. This chain uses TRBV6-4 with TRBJ2-1; D perhaps matches TRBD1 (5 bases). The CDR3 is 16 amino acids. Trimming pared 0 bases from V and 0 bases from J, leaving 9 bases between. Germline loops: CDR1 MRHNA, CDR2 SNTAGT.